The entry below describes one TCR beta chain. Methods used by the authors: Researchers report that nucleated cell counts were estimated from reference gene primer amplification. TCRdb keeps only in-frame clones here, not all; method: immunoSEQ multiplex PCR. V, J and clone size were drawn from that table, and D and trimming were deduced from the DNA. The sample lists some 130,000 clones; 80% were seen once. Germline V gives CDR1 MGHRA, CDR2 YSYEKL. The V end lost 1 base, the J end lost 8 bases, and 14 bases lay between the germline ends. CDR3 size: 14 residues. The data derive from a study of blood T cell repertoires in COVID-19. Turning to the study itself: The study drew acute and convalescent COVID-19 samples from the United States, Italy and Spain. PBMCs, B-cell-depleted T cells, or T cells were the source of the cDNA or gDNA that made up the material.

The sequence was collected from a man aged 70-80 years with acute or convalescent COVID-19. V and J are TRBV4-1 and TRBJ1-2; a possible D gene is TRBD1 (6 bases). The sequenced sample consisted of peripheral blood. CDR3 coding DNA: TGCGCCAGCAGCCAAGTGGGGGCGGGTGGCGGCTACACCTTC. Residues: CASSQVGAGGGYTF.